The 10 T cell receptor beta chains presented below share a single source sample, sequenced in a study of CD8+ T cells in alopecia areata. After isolation, RNA underwent reverse transcription to generate cDNA as the sequencing template. Only in-frame clones appear in the TCRdb table, and some are missing; sequencing was by immunoSEQ multiplex PCR. There are roughly 76,000 clones in the sample; 29% occur only once, and 15% lies in the top ten. Treatment described: oral pan-JAK inhibitor, 5-10 mg twice daily. This specimen was CD8+ T cells sorted from blood, taken at week 4, from a patient treated with tofacitinib. These TCRs come from a human donor with alopecia areata.

A few counts support this clone. This chain links TRBV29-1 with TRBJ2-5, with TRBD1 matching over 7 bases. V shed 5 bases, J shed 1 base, and the junction held 1 base outside the gene matches. The CDR3 consists of 12 residues. CDR1 SQVTM and CDR2 ANQGSEA come from the germline V gene. The CDR3 nucleotides read TGCAGCGTTACAGGGGCCCAAGAGACCCAGTACTTC. It yields the protein CSVTGAQETQYF.

This chain links TRBV5-8 with TRBJ1-5, with no clear D. The length of the CDR3 is 12 residues. CDR1 SGHTS and CDR2 YDEGEE come from the germline V gene. With 1 base removed from V and 7 bases from J, the gap between germline ends came to 6 bases. CDR3 sequence reads: CASSLSGQPQHF. CDR3 nucleotides: TGTGCCAGCAGCTTGAGCGGGCAGCCCCAGCATTTT.

This clone was counted between two and nine times. This chain uses TRBV30 with TRBJ1-5, with unresolved D. Germline CDR1 reads GTSNPN; CDR2 reads SVGIG (reference sequence). CDR3 length: 16 residues. V lost 2 bases to trimming and J lost 4 bases, with 18 bases between them. CDR3: CAWSLPSLGGNQPQHF. The CDR3 DNA is TGTGCCTGGAGTCTCCCGTCCCTGGGAGGGAATCAGCCCCAGCATTTT.

This clone was counted at least ten times. The rearrangement joins TRBV27 to TRBJ2-2; D not certain. The length of the CDR3 is 12 residues. CDR1 and CDR2 (germline): MNHEY, SMNVEV (reference sequence). The ends were cut back, 6 bases at V and 2 bases at J, with 4 bases in the middle. The CDR3 nucleotides are TGTGCCAGCAGCTTTAACACCGGGGAGCTGTTTTTT. Amino acids: CASSFNTGELFF.

This clone was seen a handful of times. The chain has TRBV29-1 and TRBJ2-5; D is perhaps TRBD1 (6 bases). Near its end, the DNA agrees better with TRBJ2-7, so the J call may be wrong. The CDR3 sequence is 13 residues long. Per germline, CDR1 SQVTM and CDR2 ANQGSEA. Written as DNA, the CDR3 is TGCAGCGTAAGGACAGTCGGCTCCTACGAGCAGTACTTC. It specifies CSVRTVGSYEQYF.

The chain joins TRBV11-2 to TRBJ1-4; D perhaps matches TRBD1 (5 bases). V was shortened by 0 bases and J by 8 bases, with 10 bases between the two germline ends. Germline V gene sequence: CDR1 SGHAT, CDR2 FQNNGV. The CDR3 is made up of 14 amino acids. CDR3 in amino acids: CASSLEVRDEKLFF. CDR3 nucleotide sequence: TGTGCCAGCAGCTTAGAAGTCAGGGACGAAAAACTGTTTTTT.

This clone was seen a few times. The chain couples TRBV7-2 to TRBJ1-2, with 8 bases lining up with TRBD1. J lost 7 bases, V lost 1 base, and 8 bases had no gene match. The CDR3 is 15 amino acids. From germline, CDR1 is SGHTA and CDR2 FQGNSA. The CDR3 loop is CASSLVPGGAVGYTF. CDR3 nucleotide sequence: TGTGCCAGCAGCTTAGTTCCAGGGGGCGCCGTTGGCTACACCTTC.

CDR3 in DNA: TGTGCCAGCAGTCGGACAGGGGTAGGGTATGGCTACACCTTC. Encoded protein: CASSRTGVGYGYTF. This chain links TRBV28 with TRBJ1-2; 9 nucleotides align to TRBD1. The J segment lost 5 bases and the V segment lost 5 bases, leaving 6 bases of the junction unmatched. The CDR3 extends over 14 amino acids. Germline V gene sequence: CDR1 MDHEN, CDR2 SYDVKM.

V usage is TRBV7-9 and J usage is TRBJ2-5; 9 positions agree with TRBD2. From germline, CDR1 is SEHNR and CDR2 FQNEAQ (reference sequence). The CDR3 covers 17 residues. Trimming at V came to 1 base and at J to 2 bases, leaving 8 bases not matched to a gene. In DNA, the CDR3 is TGTGCCAGCAGCTTAGATACCGGACTAGCGAGACAAGAGACCCAGTACTTC. Its translation: CASSLDTGLARQETQYF.

This sequence joins TRBV5-6 and TRBJ2-6, with a tentative D call TRBD1 (6 bases). The CDR3 length is 16 residues. Germline CDR1 reads SGHDT; CDR2 reads YYEEEE. The V end lost 0 bases, the J end lost 2 bases, and 9 bases lay between the germline ends. This CDR3 is CASSLAAGAGANVLTF. DNA of the CDR3: TGTGCCAGCAGCTTGGCCGCAGGGGCTGGGGCCAACGTCCTGACTTTC.